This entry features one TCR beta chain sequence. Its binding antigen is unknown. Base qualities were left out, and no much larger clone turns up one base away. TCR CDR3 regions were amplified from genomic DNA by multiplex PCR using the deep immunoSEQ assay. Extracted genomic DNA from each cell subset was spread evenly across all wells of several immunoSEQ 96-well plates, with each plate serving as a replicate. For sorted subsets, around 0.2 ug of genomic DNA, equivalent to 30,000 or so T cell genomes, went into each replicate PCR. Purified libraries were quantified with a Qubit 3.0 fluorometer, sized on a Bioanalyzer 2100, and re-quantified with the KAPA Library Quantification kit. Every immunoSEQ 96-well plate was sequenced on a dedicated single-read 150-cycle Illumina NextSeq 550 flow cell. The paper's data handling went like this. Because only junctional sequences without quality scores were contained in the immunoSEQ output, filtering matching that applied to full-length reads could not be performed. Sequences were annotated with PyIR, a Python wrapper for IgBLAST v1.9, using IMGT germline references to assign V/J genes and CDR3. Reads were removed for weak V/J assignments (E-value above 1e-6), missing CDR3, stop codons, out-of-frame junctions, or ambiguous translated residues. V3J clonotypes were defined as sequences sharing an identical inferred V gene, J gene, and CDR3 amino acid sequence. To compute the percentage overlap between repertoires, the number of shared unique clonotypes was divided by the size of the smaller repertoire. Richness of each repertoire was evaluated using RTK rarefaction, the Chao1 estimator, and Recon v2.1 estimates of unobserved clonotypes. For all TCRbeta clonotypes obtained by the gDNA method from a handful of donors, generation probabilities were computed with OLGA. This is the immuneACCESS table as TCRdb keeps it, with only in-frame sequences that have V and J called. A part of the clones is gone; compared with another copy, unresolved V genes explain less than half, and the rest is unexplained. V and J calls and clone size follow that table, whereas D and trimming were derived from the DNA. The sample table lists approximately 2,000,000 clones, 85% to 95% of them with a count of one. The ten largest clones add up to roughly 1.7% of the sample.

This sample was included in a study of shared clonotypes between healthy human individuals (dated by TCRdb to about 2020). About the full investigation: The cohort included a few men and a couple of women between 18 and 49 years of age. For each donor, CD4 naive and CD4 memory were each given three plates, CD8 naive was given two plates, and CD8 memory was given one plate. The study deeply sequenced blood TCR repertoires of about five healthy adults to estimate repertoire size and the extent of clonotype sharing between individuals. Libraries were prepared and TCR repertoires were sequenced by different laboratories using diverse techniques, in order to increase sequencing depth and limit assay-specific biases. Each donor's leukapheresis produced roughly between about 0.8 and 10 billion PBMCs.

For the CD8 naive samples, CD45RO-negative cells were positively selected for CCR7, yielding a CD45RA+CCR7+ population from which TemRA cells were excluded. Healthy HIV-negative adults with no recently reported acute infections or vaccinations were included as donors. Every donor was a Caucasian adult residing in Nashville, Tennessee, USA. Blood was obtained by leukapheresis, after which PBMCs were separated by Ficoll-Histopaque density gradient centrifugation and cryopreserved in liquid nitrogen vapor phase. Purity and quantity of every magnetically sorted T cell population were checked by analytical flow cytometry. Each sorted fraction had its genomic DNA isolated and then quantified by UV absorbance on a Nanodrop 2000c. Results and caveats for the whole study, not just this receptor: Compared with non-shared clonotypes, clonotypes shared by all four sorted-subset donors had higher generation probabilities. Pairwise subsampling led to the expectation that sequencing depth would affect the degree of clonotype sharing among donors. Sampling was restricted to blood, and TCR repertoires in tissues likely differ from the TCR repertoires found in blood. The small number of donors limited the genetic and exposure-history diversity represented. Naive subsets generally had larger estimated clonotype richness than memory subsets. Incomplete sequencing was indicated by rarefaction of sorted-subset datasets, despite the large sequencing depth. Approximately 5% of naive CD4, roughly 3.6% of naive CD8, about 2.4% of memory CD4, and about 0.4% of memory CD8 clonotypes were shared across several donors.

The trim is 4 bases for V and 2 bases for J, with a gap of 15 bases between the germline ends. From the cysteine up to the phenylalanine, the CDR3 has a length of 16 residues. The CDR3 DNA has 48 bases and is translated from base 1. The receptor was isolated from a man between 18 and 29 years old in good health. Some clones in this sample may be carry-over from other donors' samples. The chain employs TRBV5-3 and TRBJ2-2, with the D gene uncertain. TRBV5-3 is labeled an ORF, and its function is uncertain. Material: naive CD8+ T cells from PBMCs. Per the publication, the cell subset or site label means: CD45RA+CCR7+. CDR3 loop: CARSGLEGRNTGELFF. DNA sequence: TGTGCCAGAAGCGGCCTTGAAGGCCGAAACACCGGGGAGCTGTTTTTT.